This TCR beta chain was retrieved from a study of blood T cell repertoires in COVID-19. The overall study: Sample material is recorded as cDNA or gDNA derived from T cells, B-cell-depleted T cells, or PBMCs.

Enrollees, about 18 to 100 years old, lived in some 24 US areas. The study assigned cohorts using participant-reported clinical history. This clone was recorded once. CDR1 and CDR2 from the germline V gene are SGHAT and FQNNGV. The CDR3 covers 19 residues. V gave up 3 bases and J gave up 2 bases; unmatched junction bases: 10. Authors' data handling: Amplification of reference gene primers provided the estimated nucleated cell counts. Assay used: immunoSEQ multiplex PCR; TCRdb lists only in-frame clones, some missing. Clone size and V and J calls were adopted from that table, with D and trimming inferred from the DNA. The repertoire has 60,000 to 70,000 clones, approximately 90% of them found once; the top ten carry over 9%.

The clonotype comes from a woman aged 40 to 50 who had recovered from COVID-19. The specimen was PBMCs or T cells enriched from blood (not recorded which). V gene TRBV11-2 combines with J gene TRBJ2-3; 14 bases fit TRBD2. The chain's CDR3 is CASSFTMGLAGEHTDTQYF. The CDR3 DNA sequence: TGTGCCAGCAGCTTTACCATGGGACTAGCGGGGGAGCACACAGATACGCAGTATTTT.